This paragraph covers one T cell receptor (beta chain) sequence. The CDR3 loop spans 15 amino acids. V shed 6 bases, J shed 7 bases, and the junction held 7 bases outside the gene matches. The germline CDR1 and CDR2 sequences are MNHNY and SVGAGI (reference sequence). This specimen belongs to a study of T cell changes during pregnancy in multiple sclerosis. Assay: immunoSEQ multiplex PCR; the TCRdb copy retains only in-frame clones and omits some. The sample contains roughly 72,000 clones, roughly nine tenths of which appear only once. The material sequenced was peripheral blood, taken in the first trimester of pregnancy. This sequence originates from a female donor in good health, enrolled as a control in a pregnancy study. V usage is TRBV6-6 and J usage is TRBJ2-3, with 13 bases fitting TRBD2. The DNA for the CDR3 is TGTGCCAGCAGCACTAGCGGGGGGGCCGGGAATACGCAGTATTTT. It specifies CASSTSGGAGNTQYF.